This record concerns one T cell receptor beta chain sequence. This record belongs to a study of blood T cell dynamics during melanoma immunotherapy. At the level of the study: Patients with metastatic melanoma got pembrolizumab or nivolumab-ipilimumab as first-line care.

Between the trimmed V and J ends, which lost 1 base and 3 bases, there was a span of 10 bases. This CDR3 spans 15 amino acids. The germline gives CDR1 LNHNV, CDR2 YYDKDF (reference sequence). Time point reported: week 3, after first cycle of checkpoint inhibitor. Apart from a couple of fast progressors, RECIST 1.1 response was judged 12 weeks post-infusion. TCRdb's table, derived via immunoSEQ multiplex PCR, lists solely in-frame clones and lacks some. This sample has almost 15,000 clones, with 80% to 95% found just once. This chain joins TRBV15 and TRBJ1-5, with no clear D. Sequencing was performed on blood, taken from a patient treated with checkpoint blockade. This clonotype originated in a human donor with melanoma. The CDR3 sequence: CATSRGRPNNQPQHF. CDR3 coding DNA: TGTGCCACCAGCAGAGGCCGACCGAACAATCAGCCCCAGCATTTT.